Listed below are T cell receptor beta chains from one sample, sequenced in a study of OX40 agonist ivuxolimab in advanced cancers. Some clones are missing from TCRdb's copy, which holds only in-frame ones; the method was immunoSEQ multiplex PCR. The table shows almost 70,000 clones, with around 86% occurring only once. Sequencing was performed on CD4+ or CD8+ T cells sorted from blood, taken in a trial of the OX40 agonist ivuxolimab. The origin of the receptors is an adult with an advanced solid tumor such as melanoma, head and neck, liver or kidney cancer. Each CDR3 is given with its conserved first and last residue. D genes are given only for firm matches. The listing skips clone size in some rows; elsewhere it reads once, few, many or a size class.

TRBV6-5	NA	TRBJ2-5	TRBD2	CASSYSLGGGQETQYF	TGTGCCAGCAGTTACTCCCTCGGCGGGGGGCAAGAGACCCAGTACTTC
TRBV7-2	NA	TRBJ1-5	NA	CASSQDSNQPQHF	TGTGCCAGCAGCCAGGACAGTAATCAGCCCCAGCATTTT
TRBV10-3	NA	TRBJ2-1	NA	CAISAHNEQFF	TGTGCCATCAGCGCTCACAATGAGCAGTTCTTC
TRBV27	NA	TRBJ1-3	NA	CASSLSSPGYSGNTIYF	TGTGCCAGCAGTTTATCATCCCCAGGATACTCTGGAAACACCATATATTTT
TRBV19	few	TRBJ1-1	TRBD1	CASSTQGTRMNTEAFF	TGTGCCAGTTCCACACAGGGGACTCGGATGAACACTGAAGCTTTCTTT
TRBV29-1	NA	TRBJ2-1	TRBD2	CSSSGGMGNEQFF	TGCAGCAGTAGCGGGGGGATGGGCAATGAGCAGTTCTTC
TRBV11-3	NA	TRBJ2-6	NA	CASSRGRQDRDGANVLTF	TGTGCCAGCAGCCGCGGGAGACAGGACAGAGATGGGGCCAACGTCCTGACTTTC
TRBV19	NA	TRBJ2-7	NA	CASSIDLSGSRGYEQYF	TGTGCCAGTAGTATAGATCTATCGGGCAGCCGAGGCTACGAGCAGTACTTC
TRBV7-7	NA	TRBJ2-7	NA	CASSLGRGSYEQYF	TGTGCCAGCAGCTTAGGCAGGGGTTCCTACGAGCAGTACTTC
TRBV7-8	NA	TRBJ1-2	NA	CASSLGQRDGYTF	TGTGCCAGCAGCCTTGGACAGAGGGATGGCTACACCTTC
TRBV6-1	NA	TRBJ2-1	TRBD2	CASRLAGGNEQFF	TGTGCCAGCAGACTAGCGGGGGGGAATGAGCAGTTCTTC
TRBV7-2	NA	TRBJ2-1	TRBD2	CASSLGPSGGPYEQFF	TGTGCCAGCAGCTTAGGTCCTAGCGGGGGGCCCTATGAGCAGTTCTTC
TRBV4-2	NA	TRBJ2-3	NA	CASSQDRGALTDTQYF	TGTGCCAGCAGCCAAGACCGGGGGGCCCTCACAGATACGCAGTATTTT
TRBV6-5	NA	TRBJ1-3	NA	CASSPGTPGNTIYF	TGTGCCAGCAGTCCCGGGACGCCTGGAAACACCATATATTTT
TRBV7-9	NA	TRBJ1-2	NA	CASSLGQTIFNYGYTF	TGTGCCAGCAGCTTAGGACAGACGATTTTTAACTATGGCTACACCTTC
TRBV5-1	NA	TRBJ2-1	NA	CASSLEGFWRDEQFF	TGCGCCAGCAGCTTGGAGGGGTTTTGGCGCGATGAGCAGTTCTTC
TRBV18	NA	TRBJ1-3	NA	CASSPDHSGNTIYF	TGTGCCAGCTCACCAGACCACTCTGGAAACACCATATATTTT
TRBV7-9	once	TRBJ1-3	TRBD1	CASSLGSGQGNTIYF	TGTGCCAGCAGCTTAGGGAGTGGACAGGGCAACACCATATATTTT
TRBV6-6	NA	TRBJ1-1	NA	CASLPPQGGSDTEAFF	TGTGCCAGCCTACCCCCTCAAGGGGGATCGGACACTGAAGCTTTCTTT
TRBV9	NA	TRBJ2-3	NA	CASSVLVGDTQYF	TGTGCCAGCAGCGTATTGGTGGGAGATACGCAGTATTTT
TRBV5-4	NA	TRBJ2-5	NA	CASSLGGKQETQYF	TGTGCCAGCAGCTTGGGGGGGAAACAAGAGACCCAGTACTTC
TRBV5-1	NA	TRBJ2-2	NA	CASNPGRNTGELFF	TGCGCCAGCAATCCCGGACGGAACACCGGGGAGCTGTTTTTT
TRBV10-3	NA	TRBJ2-1	TRBD1	CATTGTVYNEQFF	TGTGCCACAACCGGGACAGTGTACAATGAGCAGTTCTTC
TRBV5-1	NA	TRBJ1-1	NA	CASSLGSGTANTEAFF	TGCGCCAGCAGCTTGGGATCCGGGACTGCGAACACTGAAGCTTTCTTT
TRBV7-9	NA	TRBJ1-2	NA	CASNDGDSDGYTF	TGTGCCAGTAACGACGGAGATAGTGATGGCTACACCTTC
TRBV7-2	NA	TRBJ2-5	NA	CASSLASVQETQYF	TGTGCCAGCAGCTTAGCAAGCGTACAAGAGACCCAGTACTTC
TRBV6-5	NA	TRBJ2-2	NA	CASSQRTGELFF	TGTGCCAGCAGCCAGCGCACCGGGGAGCTGTTTTTT
TRBV29-1	NA	TRBJ1-3	NA	CSVDYGSGNTIYF	TGCAGCGTTGATTACGGGTCAGGAAACACCATATATTTT
TRBV6-5	NA	TRBJ1-3	NA	CASGSDPGNTIYF	TGTGCCAGCGGGAGCGACCCTGGAAACACCATATATTTT
TRBV7-8	NA	TRBJ1-1	NA	CASSRETEAFF	TGTGCCAGCAGCCGAGAGACTGAAGCTTTCTTT
TRBV11-3	NA	TRBJ2-2	TRBD1	CASSPGTGVVGELFF	TGTGCCAGCAGCCCCGGGACAGGGGTTGTCGGGGAGCTGTTTTTT
TRBV6-1	NA	TRBJ1-2	TRBD1	CASSESAGGGYGYTF	TGTGCCAGCAGTGAATCGGCAGGGGGCGGCTATGGCTACACCTTC
TRBV18	NA	TRBJ1-6	TRBD1	CASSPGQGESPLHF	TGTGCCAGCTCACCGGGACAGGGGGAATCACCCCTCCACTTT
TRBV6-5	NA	TRBJ2-5	NA	CASSYSTRRGQETQYF	TGTGCCAGCAGTTACTCGACACGCCGGGGCCAAGAGACCCAGTACTTC
TRBV6-5	NA	TRBJ1-1	NA	CASKEGNTEAFF	TGTGCCAGTAAAGAGGGGAACACTGAAGCTTTCTTT
TRBV7-8	NA	TRBJ1-5	NA	CASSLADKAPQHF	TGTGCCAGCAGCTTAGCGGACAAGGCGCCCCAGCATTTT
TRBV28	NA	TRBJ2-2	NA	CASRAGTLAGELFF	TGTGCCAGCAGGGCTGGAACGCTTGCCGGGGAGCTGTTTTTT
TRBV21-1	NA	TRBJ1-6	NA	CASSMHRARNSPLHF	TGTGCCAGCAGCATGCACAGGGCGCGAAATTCACCCCTCCACTTT
TRBV11-3	NA	TRBJ2-7	NA	CASSSGSSYEQYF	TGTGCCAGCAGCAGCGGAAGCTCCTACGAGCAGTACTTC
TRBV30	NA	TRBJ2-1	NA	CAWISPAYNEQFF	TGTGCCTGGATAAGTCCTGCCTACAATGAGCAGTTCTTC
TRBV6-6	NA	TRBJ1-2	NA	CASSLAGYGEDYGYTF	TGTGCCAGCAGTTTGGCGGGATATGGGGAGGACTATGGCTACACCTTC
TRBV9	NA	TRBJ2-2	TRBD2	CASSLLGGGANIGELFF	TGTGCCAGCAGCTTACTTGGGGGAGGGGCCAATATCGGGGAGCTGTTTTTT
TRBV11-3	NA	TRBJ2-1	NA	CASSPSGSNEQFF	TGTGCCAGCAGCCCTTCGGGGAGCAATGAGCAGTTCTTC
TRBV28	few	TRBJ2-7	NA	CASSSPGRQRYEQYF	TGTGCCAGCAGTTCCCCGGGACGGCAGCGCTACGAGCAGTACTTC
TRBV27	NA	TRBJ2-1	NA	CASNRGGLMDEQFF	TGTGCCAGCAATCGTGGGGGGTTAATGGATGAGCAGTTCTTC
TRBV5-1	NA	TRBJ1-6	NA	CASSSGNQGPPLHF	TGCGCCAGCAGCTCCGGGAACCAAGGTCCACCCCTCCACTTT
TRBV9	NA	TRBJ1-1	NA	CASSVARPSAVAFF	TGTGCCAGCAGCGTAGCTAGGCCGAGCGCAGTGGCTTTCTTT
TRBV11-1	NA	TRBJ2-3	NA	CASSLGRGHPDTQYF	TGTGCCAGCAGCTTAGGGCGGGGGCATCCAGATACGCAGTATTTT
TRBV15	NA	TRBJ1-2	TRBD1	CATSTRDSGYTF	TGTGCCACCAGCACCAGGGACAGCGGCTACACCTTC
TRBV6-1	NA	TRBJ1-1	NA	CASTGQNTEAFF	TGTGCCAGCACGGGGCAAAACACTGAAGCTTTCTTT
TRBV4-1	NA	TRBJ2-7	TRBD2	CASSQVGGKRQYF	TGCGCCAGCAGCCAAGTGGGAGGGAAAAGGCAGTACTTC
TRBV18	NA	TRBJ2-1	NA	CASSPGGGGLYNEQFF	TGTGCCAGCTCACCAGGAGGCGGGGGCCTCTACAATGAGCAGTTCTTC
TRBV30	NA	TRBJ1-2	NA	CAWSADRTNYGYTF	TGTGCCTGGAGTGCCGACAGAACTAACTATGGCTACACCTTC
TRBV10-2	NA	TRBJ2-1	NA	CASCGGGGNNEQFF	TGCGCCAGCTGTGGGGGAGGGGGTAACAATGAGCAGTTCTTC